This T cell receptor (beta chain) derives from a study of shared clonotypes between healthy human individuals. The CDR3 is 15 amino acids. Germline V lookup: CDR1 SGHKS, CDR2 YYEKEE (reference sequence). V gave up 0 bases and J gave up 7 bases; unmatched junction bases: 4. PCR replicates from unsorted PBMC used roughly 310 ng DNA, and this amount was 25,000 to 30,000 T cell genomes. The protocol was immunoSEQ multiplex PCR, while the TCRdb copy is restricted to in-frame clones and leaves out a portion. Here the sample spans about half a million clones, roughly 78% being singletons. The rearrangement joins TRBV5-5 to TRBJ2-2; 9 bases align to TRBD2. The receptor was isolated from a middle-aged woman in good health. Some clones in this sample may be carry-over from other donors' samples. Material for sequencing was PBMCs. CDR3 sequence: CASSLASGKIGELFF. DNA of the CDR3: TGTGCCAGCAGCTTGGCTAGCGGGAAGATCGGGGAGCTGTTTTTT. Full variable domain (missing parts from reference TRBV5-5 and TRBJ2-2): DAGVTQSPTHLIKTRGQQVTLRCSPISGHKSVSWYQQVLGQGPQFIFQYYEKEERGRGNFPDRFSARQFPNYSSELNVNALLLGDSALYLCASSLASGKIGELFFGEGSRLTVL.